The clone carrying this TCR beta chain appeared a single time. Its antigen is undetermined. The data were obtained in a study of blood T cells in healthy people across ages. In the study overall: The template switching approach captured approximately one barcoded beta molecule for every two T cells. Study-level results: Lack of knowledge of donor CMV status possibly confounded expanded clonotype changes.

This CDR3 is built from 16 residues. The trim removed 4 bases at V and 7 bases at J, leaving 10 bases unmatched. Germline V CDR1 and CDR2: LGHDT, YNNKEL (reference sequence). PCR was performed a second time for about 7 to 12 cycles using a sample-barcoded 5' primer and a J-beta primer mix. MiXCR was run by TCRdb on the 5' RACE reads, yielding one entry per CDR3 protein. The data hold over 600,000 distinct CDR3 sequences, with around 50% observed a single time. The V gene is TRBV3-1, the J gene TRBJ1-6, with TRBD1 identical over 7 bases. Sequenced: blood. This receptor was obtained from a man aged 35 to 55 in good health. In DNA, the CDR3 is TGTGCCAGCAGCCTCCCCCCGGGACAGACCAATTCACCCCTCCACTTT. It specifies CASSLPPGQTNSPLHF.